Each of the 18 T cell receptor beta chains below was sequenced from the same sample in a study of vaccination and CD4 T cells after COVID-19. Treatment given: approximately 9-day PBMC culture with coronavirus spike peptide pools or control peptides (ViraFEST assay). What these receptors recognize is not known. The assay that was used to sequence DNA from cultured CD4+ T cells was the Oncomine TCR Beta short-read assay. TCRdb passed the PCR reads through MiXCR, listing each CDR3 protein once. Altogether 4,000 to 6,500 distinct CDR3 sequences are present, 35% to 50% being singletons, with the ten largest covering about 60%. The sample taken for sequencing was CD4+ T cells from blood, cultured in vitro. These TCRs come from a human donor who had recovered from COVID-19.

The chain links TRBV11-3 to TRBJ2-1; 10 positions agree with TRBD1. V lost 0 bases, J lost 0 bases, and 2 bases stayed unmatched. The CDR3 is 17 amino acids. Germline assignment: CDR1 SGHNT and CDR2 YENEEA. The CDR3: CASSLERTGGSYNEQFF. DNA for the CDR3: TGTGCCAGCAGCTTAGAGAGGACAGGGGGCTCCTACAATGAGCAGTTCTTC.

The chain uses TRBV6-2 or TRBV6-3 and TRBJ1-1; D gene ambiguous. The V end was cut by 6 bases, the J end by 6 bases, with 8 bases between. The CDR3 spans 11 residues. The germline gives CDR1 MNHEY, CDR2 SVGEGT. The CDR3 loop reads CASRASAEAFF. The CDR3 DNA follows: TGTGCCAGCAGGGCCAGTGCTGAAGCTTTCTTT.

This clonotype was seen more than once but under ten times. This chain links TRBV7-2 with TRBJ2-1; tentative D call: TRBD1 (6 bases). V lost 5 bases, J lost 8 bases, and 19 bases lay in between. CDR1 and CDR2 (germline): SGHTA, FQGNSA. CDR3 length: 15 amino acids. The CDR3 DNA follows: TGTGCCAGCAGCCCTAGAGGGACAAAATTGGATGAGCAGTTCTTC. Translating gives CASSPRGTKLDEQFF.

DNA of the CDR3: TGTGCCAGCAGCTCGGGGACAGGGGGAGTCTACGAGCAGTACTTC. Translated, it gives CASSSGTGGVYEQYF. The chain has TRBV5-4 and TRBJ2-7; TRBD1 agrees at 11 bases. After removal of 3 bases from V and 3 bases from J, the junction contained 5 bases not matched to a gene. The CDR3 is 15 amino acids. Germline V gene lookup returns CDR1 SGHNT and CDR2 YYREEE (reference sequence).

The rearrangement uses TRBV6-5 and TRBJ1-1; D is possibly TRBD1 (6 bases). Germline CDR1 MNHEY, CDR2 SVGAGI. V lost 0 bases, J lost 5 bases, and 16 bases lay in between. The CDR3 consists of 16 residues. The CDR3 loop reads CASSYSKKGVGTEAFF. CDR3 sequence (DNA): TGTGCCAGCAGTTACTCCAAAAAGGGGGTGGGGACTGAAGCTTTCTTT.

The chain employs TRBV6-1 and TRBJ2-3; 9 bases agree with TRBD2. This CDR3 comprises 15 residues. Germline V gene data show CDR1 as MNHNS and CDR2 as SASEGT. The J segment lost 4 bases and the V segment lost 6 bases, leaving 8 bases of the junction unmatched. CDR3 in DNA: TGTGCCAGCAGCGAGCTAGCGGGGTCGGCAGATACGCAGTATTTT. Translation gives CASSELAGSADTQYF.

CDR3 DNA: TGTGCCAGCAGCTTAGAGCGGGGGAGGGGTAACTATGGCTACACCTTC. Its protein is CASSLERGRGNYGYTF. The chain links TRBV7-2 to TRBJ1-2; tentative D call: TRBD1 (5 bases). The germline gives CDR1 SGHTA, CDR2 FQGNSA. The length of the CDR3 is 16 residues. The ends were cut back, 1 base at V and 1 base at J, with 13 bases in the middle.

This clonotype has only a few counts. The V call is TRBV7-2, the J call TRBJ2-4; D may be TRBD1 (6 bases). Germline lookup yields CDR1 SGHTA and CDR2 FQGNSA. There are 14 residues in the CDR3. Deletions cut 1 base from V and 8 bases from J, with 12 bases between. CDR3 sequence reads: CASSLETGSYIQYF. The CDR3 DNA sequence: TGTGCCAGCAGCTTAGAAACAGGGAGCTACATTCAGTACTTC.

The rearrangement links TRBV20-1 to TRBJ2-5; perhaps TRBD2 as D (6 bases). Trimming took off 5 bases at V and 7 bases at J, with 20 bases between the two ends. The germline gives CDR1 DFQATT, CDR2 SNEGSKA (reference sequence). CDR3 size: 14 residues. The CDR3 loop reads CSAFPRRGGLTQYF. The CDR3 region has the DNA TGCAGTGCTTTCCCGAGGCGGGGCGGCTTGACCCAGTACTTC.

This clonotype was counted only a few times. The rearrangement links TRBV20-1 to TRBJ1-2, with TRBD1 identical over 7 bases. Per germline, CDR1 DFQATT and CDR2 SNEGSKA (reference sequence). The V and J ends lost 6 bases and 7 bases, in that order; junction bases with no gene match: 14. The length of the CDR3 is 14 residues. As DNA, the CDR3 is TGCAGTGCATTCGGGGTAGGGGGCGCAGGTGGCTACACCTTC. This sequence encodes CSAFGVGGAGGYTF.

V is TRBV5-1 and J is TRBJ2-1, with a possible D match to TRBD1 (6 bases). Germline CDR1 SGHRS, CDR2 YFSETQ. Trimming pared 2 bases from V and 5 bases from J, leaving 11 bases between. This CDR3 contains 14 residues. The CDR3 sequence: CASSFTGRDNEQFF. The DNA for the CDR3 is TGCGCCAGCAGCTTCACAGGGAGAGACAATGAGCAGTTCTTC.

This clonotype has a handful of counts. The rearrangement joins TRBV19 to TRBJ1-6, with D unclear. This CDR3 has 15 residues. Looked up from germline, CDR1 is LNHDA and CDR2 is SQIVND (reference sequence). The V gene lost 7 bases and the J gene lost 10 bases, with 20 bases spanning the gap. CDR3 in DNA: TGTGCCAGTACTCCTGACGGTAGGACCGGATCACCCCTCCACTTT. As protein: CASTPDGRTGSPLHF.

The CDR3: CASSPQQGPPPNEKLFF. Here the CDR3 DNA reads TGCGCCAGCAGCCCCCAACAGGGCCCGCCACCAAATGAAAAACTGTTTTTT. This rearrangement joins TRBV4-1 to TRBJ1-4, with D perhaps matching TRBD1 (6 bases). With 4 bases removed from V and 5 bases from J, the gap between germline ends came to 20 bases. The CDR3 is 17 residues long. CDR1 and CDR2 from the germline V gene are MGHRA and YSYEKL.

V usage is TRBV18 and J usage is TRBJ2-2; D might be TRBD1 or TRBD2, each matching 6 bases. The length of the CDR3 is 18 residues. Germline V gene sequence: CDR1 KGHSH, CDR2 LQKENI. Trimming stripped 3 bases from V and 2 bases from J, with 19 bases between. In DNA form, the CDR3 reads TGTGCCAGCTCACCCAATCAATTGACGGGGGCTAACACCGGGGAGCTGTTTTTT. It yields the protein CASSPNQLTGANTGELFF.

The rearrangement links TRBV7-2 to TRBJ2-2; 8 bases map to TRBD2. After removal of 1 base from V and 4 bases from J, the junction contained 5 bases not matched to a gene. This CDR3 has 16 residues. Germline V lookup: CDR1 SGHTA, CDR2 FQGNSA. Written as DNA, the CDR3 is TGTGCCAGCAGCTTAGGCGGCGGGGGGCGCACCGGGGAGCTGTTTTTT. The encoded protein is CASSLGGGGRTGELFF.

Relative to its sample, this clonotype is medium-sized. This chain connects TRBV28 to TRBJ1-2; a possible D gene is TRBD1 (5 bases). Germline loops: CDR1 MDHEN, CDR2 SYDVKM. The CDR3 sequence is 15 residues long. Trimming took off 5 bases at V and 4 bases at J, with 17 bases between the two ends. The CDR3: CASSRPGRGIYGYTF. In DNA form, the CDR3 reads TGTGCCAGCAGTCGTCCGGGACGAGGGATCTATGGCTACACCTTC.

This chain uses TRBV27 with TRBJ2-5; no definite D call. This CDR3 spans 12 amino acids. V lost 5 bases and J lost 2, with 6 bases in between. CDR1 is MNHEY, CDR2 SMNVEV, per germline (reference sequence). In DNA, the CDR3 is TGTGCCAGCAGTCACTATCAAGAGACCCAGTACTTC. Translation: CASSHYQETQYF.

The genes are TRBV6-1 and TRBJ1-1; maybe TRBD1 (6 bases). Germline assignment: CDR1 MNHNS and CDR2 SASEGT. V lost 6 bases to trimming and J lost 1 base, with 9 bases between them. CDR3 size: 13 residues. CDR3 coding DNA: TGTGCCAGCAGCATAGGGGGGAACACTGAAGCTTTCTTT. Translating it yields CASSIGGNTEAFF.